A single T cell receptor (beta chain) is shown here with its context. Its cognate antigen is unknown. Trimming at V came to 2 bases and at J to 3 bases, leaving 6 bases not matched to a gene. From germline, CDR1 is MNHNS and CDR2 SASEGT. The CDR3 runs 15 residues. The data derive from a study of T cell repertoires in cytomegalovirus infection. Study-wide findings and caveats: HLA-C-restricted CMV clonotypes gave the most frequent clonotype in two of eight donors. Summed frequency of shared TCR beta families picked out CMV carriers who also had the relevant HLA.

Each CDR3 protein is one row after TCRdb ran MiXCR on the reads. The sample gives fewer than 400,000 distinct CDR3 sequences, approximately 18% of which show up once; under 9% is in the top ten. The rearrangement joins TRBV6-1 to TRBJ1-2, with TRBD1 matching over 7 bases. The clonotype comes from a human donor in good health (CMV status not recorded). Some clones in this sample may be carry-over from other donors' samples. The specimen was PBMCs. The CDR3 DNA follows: TGTGCCAGCAGTGAACGCCGGGACAGCCACTATGGCTACACCTTC. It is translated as CASSERRDSHYGYTF.